A selection of T cell receptor beta chains follows, all from one sample in a study of T-cell memory formation after mild COVID-19. MiXCR, run by TCRdb on the 5' RACE reads, gives a single entry per CDR3 protein. The table has about 400,000 distinct CDR3 sequences, about 15% seen once. The specimen sequenced was PBMCs or a T cell subset sorted from them (not recorded which). These receptors all come from a young man who had mild COVID-19 (a few samples of this study predate the infection). Cell type and time point are not known. CDR3s include the opening cysteine and the closing phenylalanine or tryptophan. Each record gives: CDR3 DNA, CDR3 protein, V gene, D gene, J gene, clone size. D genes are given only for firm matches. The listing skips clone size in some rows; elsewhere it reads once, few, many or a size class.

CDR3 DNA: TGTGCCATCAGTGGACAGAAGGACACCGGGGAGCTGTTTTTT; CDR3 protein: CAISGQKDTGELFF; V gene: TRBV10-3; D gene: .; J gene: TRBJ2-2; clone size: few
CDR3 DNA: TGTGCCAGCAGCGTAGGTCTAGGAAAGACAGATACGCAGTATTTT; CDR3 protein: CASSVGLGKTDTQYF; V gene: TRBV9; D gene: .; J gene: TRBJ2-3; clone size: many
CDR3 DNA: TGTGCCAGCAGTTTTGGCGGAAGGAGCACAGATACGCAGTATTTT; CDR3 protein: CASSFGGRSTDTQYF; V gene: TRBV28; D gene: .; J gene: TRBJ2-3; clone size: few
CDR3 DNA: TGTGCCAGCAGTTATCGGGCGGGGCGACAAGAGACCCAGTACTTC; CDR3 protein: CASSYRAGRQETQYF; V gene: TRBV6-5; D gene: .; J gene: TRBJ2-5; clone size: .
CDR3 DNA: TGCGCCAGCAGCTCGTCACGGGGCGAGCAGTACTTC; CDR3 protein: CASSSSRGEQYF; V gene: TRBV5-1; D gene: .; J gene: TRBJ2-7; clone size: few
CDR3 DNA: TGCACCGTACCTCGGGGGGGCGGGAGAGAGACCCAGTACTTC; CDR3 protein: CTVPRGGGRETQYF; V gene: TRBV20-1; D gene: TRBD2; J gene: TRBJ2-5; clone size: .
CDR3 DNA: TGTGCCTCCAGAGGACAGGCTAGCTCTGGAAACACCATATATTTT; CDR3 protein: CASRGQASSGNTIYF; V gene: TRBV11-2; D gene: TRBD1; J gene: TRBJ1-3; clone size: .
CDR3 DNA: TGTGCCAGCAGGGGTCTGGCGGGGGGCACCGGGGAGCTGTTTTTT; CDR3 protein: CASRGLAGGTGELFF; V gene: TRBV6-5; D gene: TRBD2; J gene: TRBJ2-2; clone size: few
CDR3 DNA: TGTGCCAGCAGCGTACGGGGGCTAGCTAGCACAGATACGCAGTATTTT; CDR3 protein: CASSVRGLASTDTQYF; V gene: TRBV9; D gene: .; J gene: TRBJ2-3; clone size: few
CDR3 DNA: TGTGCCAGCAGCTTAGCGCTGGGGCCTAGCGGGGACCGAAAGGTTTTGGCCCAGTACTTC; CDR3 protein: CASSLALGPSGDRKVLAQYF; V gene: TRBV7-8; D gene: TRBD2; J gene: TRBJ2-5; clone size: .
CDR3 DNA: TGTGCCAGCAGCTTAGCGGGGAGGAGCTCCTATAATTCACCCCTCCACTTT; CDR3 protein: CASSLAGRSSYNSPLHF; V gene: TRBV7-6; D gene: .; J gene: TRBJ1-6; clone size: many
CDR3 DNA: TGTGCCAGCAGGAACAGGGGGACCGGGGAGCTGTTTTTT; CDR3 protein: CASRNRGTGELFF; V gene: TRBV25-1; D gene: TRBD1; J gene: TRBJ2-2; clone size: .
CDR3 DNA: TGTGCCAGCAGTTACGGGGGTGCGCGAGAGCAGTTCTTC; CDR3 protein: CASSYGGAREQFF; V gene: TRBV6-5; D gene: .; J gene: TRBJ2-1; clone size: few
CDR3 DNA: TGTGCCAGCCCCAGACCGGGACTAGGATCCACCGGGGAGCTGTTTTTT; CDR3 protein: CASPRPGLGSTGELFF; V gene: TRBV7-2; D gene: TRBD2; J gene: TRBJ2-2; clone size: few
CDR3 DNA: TGTGCCAGCTCACCACAGGACTTGGCCTACAATGAGCAGTTCTTC; CDR3 protein: CASSPQDLAYNEQFF; V gene: TRBV18; D gene: .; J gene: TRBJ2-1; clone size: many
CDR3 DNA: TGCAGTGCTGCCCCCGGGGGGGATACGCAGTATTTT; CDR3 protein: CSAAPGGDTQYF; V gene: TRBV20-1; D gene: TRBD2; J gene: TRBJ2-3; clone size: .
CDR3 DNA: TGTGCCAGCAGCCAGGCCCAGGGAGAAGATACGCAGTATTTT; CDR3 protein: CASSQAQGEDTQYF; V gene: TRBV5-4; D gene: .; J gene: TRBJ2-3; clone size: .
CDR3 DNA: TGTGCCAGCAGTCAAGGGCTAGCCACCCAGACCCAGTACTTC; CDR3 protein: CASSQGLATQTQYF; V gene: TRBV6-2/TRBV6-3; D gene: .; J gene: TRBJ2-5; clone size: .
CDR3 DNA: TGCGCCAGCAGCTTGAAACTAGCGGGGGGTGGAGATACGCAGTATTTT; CDR3 protein: CASSLKLAGGGDTQYF; V gene: TRBV5-1; D gene: TRBD2; J gene: TRBJ2-3; clone size: many
CDR3 DNA: TGTGCCAGCAGCTCCCACAGGGGGAACACCGGGGAGCTGTTTTTT; CDR3 protein: CASSSHRGNTGELFF; V gene: TRBV7-9; D gene: TRBD1; J gene: TRBJ2-2; clone size: few
CDR3 DNA: TGTGCCAGCAGCCAAGATGTCCGGGGGGATAATTCACCCCTCCACTTT; CDR3 protein: CASSQDVRGDNSPLHF; V gene: TRBV4-2; D gene: .; J gene: TRBJ1-6; clone size: .
CDR3 DNA: TGTGCCAGCAGGACTAGCGGGGGTGGAGCCAAAAACATTCAGTACTTC; CDR3 protein: CASRTSGGGAKNIQYF; V gene: TRBV12-3/TRBV12-4; D gene: TRBD2; J gene: TRBJ2-4; clone size: .
CDR3 DNA: TGTGCCAGGAGAGGGACAGCCTATTCTGGAGGGGCCAACGTCCTGACTTTC; CDR3 protein: CARRGTAYSGGANVLTF; V gene: TRBV12-3/TRBV12-4; D gene: TRBD1; J gene: TRBJ2-6; clone size: once
CDR3 DNA: TGCGCCAGCAGCCAAGAGTCCCCAGGGCGTAATTCACCCCTCCACTTT; CDR3 protein: CASSQESPGRNSPLHF; V gene: TRBV4-3; D gene: .; J gene: TRBJ1-6; clone size: .